The rows below give T cell receptor beta chains drawn from one sample of a study of blood T cells in healthy people across ages. TCRdb passed the 5' RACE reads through MiXCR, listing each CDR3 protein once. Of roughly 1.5 million distinct CDR3 sequences detected, less than 45% appear once; the ten largest clones hold about 4%. Sequences were obtained from blood. These receptors all stem from a woman aged 18-30 years in good health. Both conserved end residues are part of each CDR3. The order of the fields is V gene, J gene, CDR3 length, clone size, D gene, CDR3 DNA, CDR3 protein. A D gene is named only where the DNA matches it firmly. Where a row states a size, it is once, few, many or the class of an expanded clone; other rows omit it.

v_gene: TRBV6-2/TRBV6-3
j_gene: TRBJ2-7
len: 14
abundance: NA
d_gene: NA
CDR3nt: TGTGCCAGCAGTAGGTTAGCCTCCTATAATGAGCAGTACTTC
CDR3aa: CASSRLASYNEQYF

v_gene: TRBV13
j_gene: TRBJ2-1
len: 13
abundance: NA
d_gene: NA
CDR3nt: TGTGCCAGCAGCGTAGTCGGACTGAATGAGCAGTTCTTC
CDR3aa: CASSVVGLNEQFF

v_gene: TRBV20-1
j_gene: TRBJ2-1
len: 15
abundance: NA
d_gene: NA
CDR3nt: TGCAGTGCAAATAGGGCCCAGAGCGGTGGAACAGAGCAGTTCTTC
CDR3aa: CSANRAQSGGTEQFF

v_gene: TRBV7-9
j_gene: TRBJ2-1
len: 16
abundance: NA
d_gene: NA
CDR3nt: TGTGCCAGCAGCCGGGGAAGGGCGAGCTCCTACAATGAGCAGTTCTTC
CDR3aa: CASSRGRASSYNEQFF

v_gene: TRBV3-1
j_gene: TRBJ1-1
len: 15
abundance: few
d_gene: NA
CDR3nt: TGTGCCAGCAGCCAAGAGGGCTTTTTGAACACTGAAGCTTTCTTT
CDR3aa: CASSQEGFLNTEAFF

v_gene: TRBV6-1
j_gene: TRBJ2-3
len: 13
abundance: NA
d_gene: TRBD1
CDR3nt: TGTGCCAGCAGAGGACAGGGCATGAATACGCAGTATTTT
CDR3aa: CASRGQGMNTQYF

v_gene: TRBV29-1
j_gene: TRBJ2-2
len: 13
abundance: NA
d_gene: NA
CDR3nt: TGCAGCGTTGATGAGGCGAACACCGGGGAGCTGTTTTTT
CDR3aa: CSVDEANTGELFF

v_gene: TRBV12-3/TRBV12-4
j_gene: TRBJ1-2
len: 15
abundance: NA
d_gene: NA
CDR3nt: TGTGCCAGCAGTCCCGGTCCCGACACCCACTATGGCTACACCTTC
CDR3aa: CASSPGPDTHYGYTF

v_gene: TRBV7-8
j_gene: TRBJ2-1
len: 17
abundance: few
d_gene: TRBD2
CDR3nt: TGTGCCAGCAGCTTAGGTCGTCGAGCGGGAGGCACCAATGAGCAGTTCTTC
CDR3aa: CASSLGRRAGGTNEQFF

v_gene: TRBV9
j_gene: TRBJ2-3
len: 12
abundance: few
d_gene: NA
CDR3nt: TGTGCCAGCAGCGTTTTAGAAGATACGCAGTATTTT
CDR3aa: CASSVLEDTQYF

v_gene: TRBV4-3
j_gene: TRBJ2-1
len: 15
abundance: NA
d_gene: NA
CDR3nt: TGCGCCAGCAGCCAAGATTGGGACCCCAACAATGAGCAGTTCTTC
CDR3aa: CASSQDWDPNNEQFF

v_gene: TRBV10-2
j_gene: TRBJ1-2
len: 13
abundance: few
d_gene: NA
CDR3nt: TGCGCCAGCAGGCTACGGGGTTCAAATGGCTACACCTTC
CDR3aa: CASRLRGSNGYTF

v_gene: TRBV29-1
j_gene: TRBJ2-1
len: 13
abundance: few
d_gene: TRBD2
CDR3nt: TGCAGCGTTGAACTAGCGGGACCTAATGAGCAGTTCTTC
CDR3aa: CSVELAGPNEQFF

v_gene: TRBV27
j_gene: TRBJ2-7
len: 16
abundance: few
d_gene: TRBD2
CDR3nt: TGTGCCAGCAGTAGACACCAGGCGGGAGTAATTGGCGAGCAGTACTTC
CDR3aa: CASSRHQAGVIGEQYF

v_gene: TRBV5-1
j_gene: TRBJ1-4
len: 17
abundance: NA
d_gene: TRBD1
CDR3nt: TGCGCCAGCAGCCCCGGGACAGTAGGTGCAACTAATGAAAAACTGTTTTTT
CDR3aa: CASSPGTVGATNEKLFF

v_gene: TRBV7-3
j_gene: TRBJ2-3
len: 16
abundance: NA
d_gene: NA
CDR3nt: TGTGCCAGCAGCCCTCGTGGGGGCCTTTCTTCAGATACGCAGTATTTT
CDR3aa: CASSPRGGLSSDTQYF

v_gene: TRBV29-1
j_gene: TRBJ2-1
len: 14
abundance: NA
d_gene: TRBD2
CDR3nt: TGCAGCGTTGGGGGACTAGCGGGAGTCAATGAGCAGTTCTTC
CDR3aa: CSVGGLAGVNEQFF

v_gene: TRBV6-5
j_gene: TRBJ2-3
len: 15
abundance: once
d_gene: NA
CDR3nt: TGTGCCAGCAGACAGAGGGACCCTGACACAGATACGCAGTATTTT
CDR3aa: CASRQRDPDTDTQYF

v_gene: TRBV6-2/TRBV6-3
j_gene: TRBJ2-1
len: 16
abundance: few
d_gene: TRBD1
CDR3nt: TGTGCCAGCAGTTATCAGACAGGGGGTATCTACAATGAGCAGTTCTTC
CDR3aa: CASSYQTGGIYNEQFF

v_gene: TRBV4-3
j_gene: TRBJ2-2
len: 16
abundance: many
d_gene: NA
CDR3nt: TGCGCCAGCAGCCAAGATGGCGGGCAGAACACCGGGGAGCTGTTTTTT
CDR3aa: CASSQDGGQNTGELFF

v_gene: TRBV4-1
j_gene: TRBJ1-4
len: 15
abundance: NA
d_gene: NA
CDR3nt: TGCGCCAGCAGCCAAGATCGGCCAGATAATGAAAAACTGTTTTTT
CDR3aa: CASSQDRPDNEKLFF

v_gene: TRBV4-1
j_gene: TRBJ1-5
len: 15
abundance: NA
d_gene: NA
CDR3nt: TGCGCCAGCAGCCAGGACCGACAGGTTAATCAGCCCCAGCATTTT
CDR3aa: CASSQDRQVNQPQHF

v_gene: TRBV20-1
j_gene: TRBJ2-7
len: 14
abundance: NA
d_gene: TRBD2
CDR3nt: TGCAGTGCTCCTGGGACTAGCGGAAACTACGAGCAGTACTTC
CDR3aa: CSAPGTSGNYEQYF

v_gene: TRBV19
j_gene: TRBJ2-7
len: 13
abundance: once
d_gene: NA
CDR3nt: TGTGCCAGTAGGGATAGCGGCTACAATGAGCAGTACTTC
CDR3aa: CASRDSGYNEQYF

v_gene: TRBV25-1
j_gene: TRBJ1-4
len: 13
abundance: NA
d_gene: NA
CDR3nt: TGTGCCAGCAGGGACAGACAAAATGAAAAACTGTTTTTT
CDR3aa: CASRDRQNEKLFF

v_gene: TRBV12-3/TRBV12-4
j_gene: TRBJ2-1
len: 13
abundance: many
d_gene: NA
CDR3nt: TGTGCCAGCAGCTTACCCTCCTACAATGAGCAGTTCTTC
CDR3aa: CASSLPSYNEQFF

v_gene: TRBV4-2
j_gene: TRBJ2-1
len: 16
abundance: NA
d_gene: TRBD1
CDR3nt: TGTGCCAGCAGCCGGGTGGGACAGAACTCCTACAATGAGCAGTTCTTC
CDR3aa: CASSRVGQNSYNEQFF

v_gene: TRBV9
j_gene: TRBJ2-7
len: 16
abundance: NA
d_gene: NA
CDR3nt: TGTGCCAGCAGCGTAGATTCCAGGAGCTCCTACAATGAGCAGTACTTC
CDR3aa: CASSVDSRSSYNEQYF

v_gene: TRBV24-1
j_gene: TRBJ2-3
len: 15
abundance: few
d_gene: NA
CDR3nt: TGTGCCACCAGTGATGGTGGGGAGTTAGCAGATACGCAGTATTTT
CDR3aa: CATSDGGELADTQYF

v_gene: TRBV2
j_gene: TRBJ2-7
len: 15
abundance: once
d_gene: TRBD1
CDR3nt: TGTGCCAGCAGGAAGGGGACAGGGGAAGGGTACGAGCAGTACTTC
CDR3aa: CASRKGTGEGYEQYF

v_gene: TRBV24-1
j_gene: TRBJ2-2
len: 14
abundance: NA
d_gene: NA
CDR3nt: TGTGCCACCAGAAACAACAGGGCCACCGGGGAGCTGTTTTTT
CDR3aa: CATRNNRATGELFF

v_gene: TRBV5-8
j_gene: TRBJ2-3
len: 15
abundance: NA
d_gene: TRBD1
CDR3nt: TGTGCCAGCAGCTGGACAGGGGCCAACACAGATACGCAGTATTTT
CDR3aa: CASSWTGANTDTQYF

v_gene: TRBV24-1
j_gene: TRBJ1-5
len: 15
abundance: NA
d_gene: NA
CDR3nt: TGTGCCACCAGTGACTCAGAATATAGCAATCAGCCCCAGCATTTT
CDR3aa: CATSDSEYSNQPQHF

v_gene: TRBV4-2
j_gene: TRBJ2-1
len: 14
abundance: NA
d_gene: TRBD2
CDR3nt: TGTGCCAGCGGCCAAGGACTAGAGGTGAATGAGCAGTTCTTC
CDR3aa: CASGQGLEVNEQFF

v_gene: TRBV19
j_gene: TRBJ1-5
len: 13
abundance: NA
d_gene: NA
CDR3nt: TGTGCCTTGTCCCAGGGGTTTGGTCAGCCCCAGCATTTT
CDR3aa: CALSQGFGQPQHF

v_gene: TRBV5-6
j_gene: TRBJ2-5
len: 15
abundance: NA
d_gene: NA
CDR3nt: TGTGCCAGCAGCTTAGTGACTCTACTTGGGGAGACCCAGTACTTC
CDR3aa: CASSLVTLLGETQYF

v_gene: TRBV10-3
j_gene: TRBJ1-4
len: 12
abundance: few
d_gene: NA
CDR3nt: TGTGCCATCAGTGTCCTGGGTGAAAAACTGTTTTTT
CDR3aa: CAISVLGEKLFF

v_gene: TRBV4-1
j_gene: TRBJ2-7
len: 13
abundance: NA
d_gene: NA
CDR3nt: TGCGCCAGCAGCCAGACCATACCCTACGAGCAGTACTTC
CDR3aa: CASSQTIPYEQYF

v_gene: TRBV12-3/TRBV12-4
j_gene: TRBJ2-2
len: 14
abundance: once
d_gene: NA
CDR3nt: TGTGCCAGCACCGGGCATAGCAGCACCGGGGAGCTGTTTTTT
CDR3aa: CASTGHSSTGELFF

v_gene: TRBV11-2
j_gene: TRBJ1-1
len: 18
abundance: few
d_gene: NA
CDR3nt: TGTGCCAGCAGCCAGCCAGACTCTAAAAGGCTGGTGAACACTGAAGCTTTCTTT
CDR3aa: CASSQPDSKRLVNTEAFF

v_gene: TRBV6-5
j_gene: TRBJ1-4
len: 16
abundance: NA
d_gene: NA
CDR3nt: TGTGCCAGCAGTCGAACGGCACAGGGAAGCGGAGAAAAACTGTTTTTT
CDR3aa: CASSRTAQGSGEKLFF

v_gene: TRBV14
j_gene: TRBJ1-4
len: 16
abundance: NA
d_gene: NA
CDR3nt: TGTGCCAGCAGCCAGCGTTACGGGCCCTCTAATGAAAAACTGTTTTTT
CDR3aa: CASSQRYGPSNEKLFF

v_gene: TRBV20-1
j_gene: TRBJ2-7
len: 14
abundance: NA
d_gene: NA
CDR3nt: TGCAGTGCTAGAGACTTCGGGGTATCTGGCGAGCAGTACTTC
CDR3aa: CSARDFGVSGEQYF

v_gene: TRBV29-1
j_gene: TRBJ1-1
len: 14
abundance: NA
d_gene: TRBD1
CDR3nt: TGCAGCGTCAGAACCGGGACAGGGGACACTGAAGCTTTCTTT
CDR3aa: CSVRTGTGDTEAFF

v_gene: TRBV20-1
j_gene: TRBJ1-2
len: 14
abundance: NA
d_gene: NA
CDR3nt: TGCAGTGTTTCGGAGCGACAGAGACGCTATGGCTACACCTTC
CDR3aa: CSVSERQRRYGYTF

v_gene: TRBV4-2
j_gene: TRBJ1-2
len: 15
abundance: few
d_gene: NA
CDR3nt: TGTGCCAGCAGCCCCAACCGGGCGGAAAACTATGGCTACACCTTC
CDR3aa: CASSPNRAENYGYTF

v_gene: TRBV7-2
j_gene: TRBJ2-7
len: 14
abundance: NA
d_gene: NA
CDR3nt: TGTGCCAGCAGGAAGGAGATGGTATCCTACGAGCAGTACTTC
CDR3aa: CASRKEMVSYEQYF

v_gene: TRBV7-2
j_gene: TRBJ1-1
len: 15
abundance: NA
d_gene: NA
CDR3nt: TGTGCCAGCAGCTTAGGTACAGGGACGCGCACTGAAGCTTTCTTT
CDR3aa: CASSLGTGTRTEAFF

v_gene: TRBV4-3
j_gene: TRBJ2-1
len: 9
abundance: many
d_gene: NA
CDR3nt: TGCGCCAGAAGTTATGAGCAGTTCTTC
CDR3aa: CARSYEQFF

v_gene: TRBV29-1
j_gene: TRBJ2-3
len: 12
abundance: NA
d_gene: NA
CDR3nt: TGCAGCGTGGCGGAGCGCGCAGATACGCAGTATTTT
CDR3aa: CSVAERADTQYF

v_gene: TRBV20-1
j_gene: TRBJ1-5
len: 14
abundance: few
d_gene: NA
CDR3nt: TGCAGTGCTAGAGATCTCGGTGGCAATCAGCCCCAGCATTTT
CDR3aa: CSARDLGGNQPQHF

v_gene: TRBV12-5
j_gene: TRBJ2-7
len: 15
abundance: NA
d_gene: NA
CDR3nt: TGTGCTAGTGGTAGCTACACCCTGTTGGGTTACGAGCAGTACTTC
CDR3aa: CASGSYTLLGYEQYF

v_gene: TRBV4-3
j_gene: TRBJ1-5
len: 16
abundance: NA
d_gene: NA
CDR3nt: TGCGCCAGCAGCCAAGATCGCCAGGGGCCGTATCAGCCCCAGCATTTT
CDR3aa: CASSQDRQGPYQPQHF

v_gene: TRBV18
j_gene: TRBJ2-1
len: 16
abundance: NA
d_gene: TRBD1
CDR3nt: TGTGCCAGCTCACCAGCTATGACAGGGATTGCCAATGAGCAGTTCTTC
CDR3aa: CASSPAMTGIANEQFF

v_gene: TRBV5-1
j_gene: TRBJ2-7
len: 16
abundance: NA
d_gene: NA
CDR3nt: TGCGCCAGCAGCTTGAGTTCGGGTGGGACGGTGTACGAGCAGTACTTC
CDR3aa: CASSLSSGGTVYEQYF